The 29 T cell receptor beta chains given below trace back to one sample, sequenced in a study of control samples from healthy donors and cancer patients (TCRdb year 2020). The library came from the immunoSEQ multiplex PCR assay. TCRdb's version of the immuneACCESS table is confined to in-frame rearrangements and falls short of the full clone set. An unresolved V gene accounts for under half of the shortfall where checked; the remainder is of unknown origin. This sample holds some 96,000 clones; roughly nine tenths were observed only once. The ten largest make up more than 15% of the sample. The sequenced sample consisted of blood. All receptors derive from a woman aged 45-59 years in good health.

The chain links TRBV27 to TRBJ1-1, with TRBD1 as a possible D gene (5 bases). This CDR3 contains 17 residues. V dropped 4 bases and J dropped 1 base, with 19 bases sitting between them. Germline CDR1 reads MNHEY; CDR2 reads SMNVEV (reference sequence). CDR3 protein: CASSSDRIMVWNTEAFF. The CDR3 DNA sequence: TGTGCCAGCAGTTCAGACAGAATAATGGTTTGGAACACTGAAGCTTTCTTT.

The V and J genes are TRBV25-1 and TRBJ2-5, with a tentative D call TRBD2 (5 bases). V was clipped by 6 bases and J by 9 bases, with 17 bases between them. The CDR3 runs 13 residues. Germline V gives CDR1 MGHDK, CDR2 SYGVNS. The CDR3 loop is CASRATGSAAQYF. The DNA of the CDR3 is TGTGCCAGCAGAGCGACGGGGAGCGCGGCCCAGTACTTC. Based on the CDR3 plus reference TRBV25-1 and TRBJ2-5, the full variable domain is EADIYQTPRYLVIGTGKKITLECSQTMGHDKMYWYQQDPGMELHLIHYSYGVNSTEKGDLSSESTVSRIRTEHFPLTLESARPSHTSQYLCASRATGSAAQYFGPGTRLLVL.

J is TRBJ2-7 and V is TRBV13, with D maybe TRBD1 (5 bases). The ends were cut back, 3 bases at V and 2 bases at J, with 11 bases in the middle. CDR1 and CDR2 from the germline V gene are PRHDT and FYEKMQ (reference sequence). The CDR3 totals 14 residues. CDR3 residues: CASSFWKTAYEQYV. Written as DNA, the CDR3 is TGTGCCAGCAGCTTTTGGAAGACAGCCTACGAGCAGTACGTC.

The chain links TRBV6-5 to TRBJ1-2; 7 bases map to TRBD1. CDR1 and CDR2 from the germline V gene are MNHEY and SVGAGI. The CDR3 runs to 13 residues. Trimming at V came to 6 bases and at J to 3 bases, leaving 4 bases not matched to a gene. The CDR3 spells CASRGTGDYGYTF. CDR3 bases: TGTGCCAGCAGGGGCACAGGGGACTATGGCTACACCTTC.

This clone has only a few counts. J is TRBJ2-7 and V is TRBV6-5; the D is unclear. Trimming shortened V by 7 bases and J by 3 bases, and 19 bases separated the two germline ends. The CDR3 is 15 amino acids. Per germline, CDR1 MNHEY and CDR2 SVGAGI. CDR3 sequence reads: CASTAGPGSVYEQYF. In DNA, the CDR3 is TGTGCCAGCACGGCAGGCCCTGGCTCCGTCTACGAGCAGTACTTC.

The chain carries TRBV7-3 and TRBJ2-1, with D tentatively TRBD1 (6 bases). Trimming cost V 5 bases and J 5 bases, with 16 bases left between them. Germline V gene data show CDR1 as SGHTA and CDR2 as FQGTGA. The CDR3 runs to 15 residues. In DNA form, the CDR3 reads TGTGCCAGCAGCCTAGGTACAGGGAGCCACAATGAGCAGTTCTTC. Translating gives CASSLGTGSHNEQFF.

This chain links TRBV4-1 with TRBJ1-4; no reliable D call. The V end lost 1 base, the J end lost 8 bases, and 20 bases lay between the germline ends. The CDR3 spans 17 residues. Per the germline V gene, CDR1 is MGHRA and CDR2 is YSYEKL. The CDR3 loop is CASSQGTPQVTYEKLFF. In DNA, the CDR3 is TGCGCCAGCAGCCAAGGAACCCCCCAAGTTACTTACGAAAAACTGTTTTTT.

The chain employs TRBV9 and TRBJ1-6, with D unresolved. V dropped 2 bases and J dropped 4 bases, with 7 bases sitting between them. The CDR3 extends over 14 amino acids. Germline V gives CDR1 SGDLS, CDR2 YYNGEE. The CDR3 spells CASSVDNYNSPLHF. CDR3 nucleotide sequence: TGTGCCAGCAGCGTCGACAATTATAATTCACCCCTCCACTTT.

The chain uses TRBV25-1 and TRBJ1-1; 8 positions match TRBD1. This CDR3 region has 15 residues. The V gene end was trimmed by 5 bases and the J gene end by 5 bases; junction bases not matched to a gene: 10. Germline V gene lookup returns CDR1 MGHDK and CDR2 SYGVNS. This chain's CDR3 is CASSPPAGGFTEAFF. The CDR3 bases are TGTGCCAGCAGTCCCCCGGCAGGGGGCTTTACTGAAGCTTTCTTT.

This chain connects TRBV7-6 to TRBJ1-1; D is ambiguous. V lost 3 bases and J lost 0, with 5 bases in between. The CDR3 extends over 13 amino acids. The V gene's germline CDR1 is SGHVS and CDR2 FNYEAQ. CDR3: CASSLTLNTEAFF. The CDR3 bases are TGTGCCAGCAGCTTGACATTGAACACTGAAGCTTTCTTT.

This rearrangement joins TRBV9 to TRBJ1-4, with D maybe TRBD1 (5 bases). The CDR3 has 15 residues. Per the germline V gene, CDR1 is SGDLS and CDR2 is YYNGEE. Deletions cut 0 bases from V and 7 bases from J, with 13 bases between. CDR3 loop: CASSVDPGRSEKLFF. The CDR3 DNA follows: TGTGCCAGCAGCGTAGATCCAGGGAGGAGTGAAAAACTGTTTTTT.

V and J are TRBV6-2 or TRBV6-3 and TRBJ2-7; TRBD2 matches at 7 bases. This CDR3 contains 14 residues. The germline V gene has CDR1 MNHEY and CDR2 SVGEGT. V shed 6 bases, J shed 3 bases, and the junction held 8 bases outside the gene matches. In nucleotides, the CDR3 is TGTGCCAGCAGCGAGACCGGGAGGATCTACGAGCAGTACGTC. Its translation: CASSETGRIYEQYV.

This sequence joins TRBV3-1 (or the pseudogene TRBV3-2) and TRBJ2-7, with D maybe TRBD1 (5 bases). V was trimmed by 6 bases and J by 6 bases, leaving 24 bases between them. This CDR3 is 16 amino acids long. Germline V gene data show CDR1 as LGHDT and CDR2 as YNNKEL (reference sequence). CDR3: CASSADMWGLLLEQYF. The CDR3 DNA reads TGTGCCAGCAGTGCTGACATGTGGGGCCTATTACTCGAGCAGTACTTC.

The chain is built from TRBV11-2 and TRBJ2-5, with TRBD2 matching over 9 bases. V lost 1 base and J lost 5; bases outside the gene matches: 11. The CDR3 totals 17 residues. Germline-derived CDR1 and CDR2 are SGHAT and FQNNGV. The CDR3 DNA follows: TGTGCCAGCAGCTTAGGGATTAGGCGGGGGGGCCCTGAGACCCAGTACTTC. Translation gives CASSLGIRRGGPETQYF.

The chain joins TRBV5-1 to TRBJ2-1, with D tentatively TRBD1 or TRBD2 (5 bases each). V shed 4 bases and J shed 4 bases, with 15 bases lying between them. The CDR3 covers 15 residues. Germline assignment: CDR1 SGHRS and CDR2 YFSETQ. In DNA form, the CDR3 reads TGCGCCAGCAGCACATCCGGGACGGTTTACAATGAGCAGTTCTTC. It encodes CASSTSGTVYNEQFF.

This rearrangement joins TRBV5-1 to TRBJ2-1, with 8 nucleotides matching TRBD2. V shed 2 bases and J 9 bases; nucleotides not matched to a gene: 1. This CDR3 has 12 amino acids. Looked up from germline, CDR1 is SGHRS and CDR2 is YFSETQ. DNA of the CDR3: TGCGCCAGCAGCTTTAGCGGGATTGAGCAGTTCTTC. Protein: CASSFSGIEQFF.

The chain couples TRBV6-2 or TRBV6-3 to TRBJ1-2, with D possibly TRBD1 on 5 matching bases. Trimming left V 0 bases short and J 7 bases short, with 12 bases between. Germline V gene data show CDR1 as MNHEY and CDR2 as SVGEGT. CDR3 length: 14 residues. For the CDR3, the DNA is TGTGCCAGCAGTTACTCGGGCAGGGTCTCTGGCTACACCTTC. It specifies CASSYSGRVSGYTF.

The J gene is TRBJ1-2, the V gene TRBV10-3; no definite D call. There are 11 residues in the CDR3. Germline loops: CDR1 ENHRY, CDR2 SYGVKD. V gave up 4 bases and J gave up 0 bases, with 0 bases separating them. Here the CDR3 reads CAISANYGYTF. CDR3 coding DNA: TGTGCCATCAGTGCTAACTATGGCTACACCTTC.

The chain links TRBV18 to TRBJ1-1; D might be TRBD1 (6 bases). The germline V gene encodes CDR1 KGHSH and CDR2 LQKENI. Deletions cut 2 bases from V and 5 bases from J, with 12 bases between. The CDR3 loop spans 14 amino acids. CDR3 loop: CASSPKQGGTEAFF. In DNA form, the CDR3 reads TGTGCCAGCTCACCAAAACAGGGCGGAACTGAAGCTTTCTTT.

This clone appeared many times. V and J are TRBV6-1 and TRBJ1-5, with D hard to call. V lost 2 bases, J lost 4 bases, and 12 bases lay in between. CDR3 length equals 15 residues. Per germline, CDR1 MNHNS and CDR2 SASEGT. CDR3 coding DNA: TGTGCCAGCAGTGAAAGGTGGGCAGCAAATCAGCCCCAGCATTTT. Translating it yields CASSERWAANQPQHF.

This chain links TRBV19 with TRBJ1-5; D is unresolved. V dropped 5 bases and J dropped 2 bases, with 7 bases sitting between them. The CDR3 totals 13 residues. Germline V gene sequence: CDR1 LNHDA, CDR2 SQIVND (reference sequence). The CDR3 DNA reads TGTGCCAGTAGTCTCCGCGGCAATCAGCCCCAGCATTTT. It encodes CASSLRGNQPQHF. The variable domain in full, with the rest retrieved from reference TRBV19 and TRBJ1-5, is DGGITQSPKYLFRKEGQNVTLSCEQNLNHDAMYWYRQDPGQGLRLIYYSQIVNDFQKGDIAEGYSVSREKKESFPLTVTSAQKNPTAFYLCASSLRGNQPQHFGDGTRLSIL.

The CDR3 is CASSPIPTTSITDTQYF. As DNA, the CDR3 is TGTGCCAGCAGCCCGATCCCGACGACGTCAATCACAGATACGCAGTATTTT. V gene TRBV3-1 (or the pseudogene TRBV3-2) combines with J gene TRBJ2-3; D call uncertain. There are 17 residues in the CDR3. V was cut by 4 bases and J by 2 bases, with 19 bases left in between. Germline V gene sequence: CDR1 LGHDT, CDR2 YNNKEL (reference sequence).

V usage is TRBV6-5 and J usage is TRBJ2-7; D unresolved. The V gene lost 7 bases and the J gene lost 3 bases, with 7 bases spanning the gap. In germline, CDR1 is MNHEY, CDR2 SVGAGI. This CDR3 comprises 11 residues. Here the CDR3 DNA reads TGTGCCAGCAAGACAAGCTACGAGCAGTACGTC. Amino acids: CASKTSYEQYV.

The genes are TRBV5-6 and TRBJ1-2; perhaps TRBD1 as D (5 bases). This CDR3 region has 14 residues. The germline V gene has CDR1 SGHDT and CDR2 YYEEEE. Trimming cost V 0 bases and J 4 bases, with 10 bases left between them. The CDR3 DNA reads TGTGCCAGCAGCTTGGTGACAGTGGCCTATGGCTACACCTTC. It is translated as CASSLVTVAYGYTF.

This rearrangement joins TRBV30 to TRBJ1-1; tentative D call: TRBD1 (6 bases). The germline V and J ends were trimmed by 0 bases and 0 bases, with 20 bases remaining between them. Per the germline V gene, CDR1 is GTSNPN and CDR2 is SVGIG (reference sequence). CDR3 length: 18 residues. The DNA for the CDR3 is TGTGCCTGGAGTGTAGAGGGGGTCTGGGGACAACTGAACACTGAAGCTTTCTTT. The encoded protein is CAWSVEGVWGQLNTEAFF.

The chain carries TRBV6-5 and TRBJ2-5, with D unclear. The CDR3 runs to 13 residues. Trimming removed 0 bases from V and 3 bases from J, with 5 bases in between. Germline CDR1 MNHEY, CDR2 SVGAGI. CDR3 region: CASSYSNKETQYF. The DNA for the CDR3 is TGTGCCAGCAGTTACTCGAATAAAGAGACCCAGTACTTC.

CDR3 sequence: CASSSYYGTTITDTQYF. The CDR3 nucleotides read TGTGCCAGCAGTTCATATTACGGGACTACTATCACAGATACGCAGTATTTT. The rearrangement joins TRBV11-2 to TRBJ2-3, with 7 bases lining up with TRBD2. The CDR3 is 17 residues long. In germline, CDR1 is SGHAT, CDR2 FQNNGV. V lost 6 bases and J lost 2; bases outside the gene matches: 14.

The chain couples TRBV7-7 to TRBJ2-3; maybe TRBD2 (6 bases). The CDR3 has 16 residues. With 5 bases removed from V and 8 bases from J, the gap between germline ends came to 23 bases. The germline V gene has CDR1 SSHAT and CDR2 FNYEAQ (reference sequence). Here the CDR3 reads CASSPGGTRGISTQYF. The CDR3 coding sequence is TGTGCCAGCAGCCCCGGAGGGACCCGGGGTATTAGTACGCAGTATTTT.

The CDR3 coding sequence is TGCAGCGTCGCCGGCGGTGAAAAACTGTTTTTT. Amino acid sequence: CSVAGGEKLFF. The chain combines TRBV29-1 with TRBJ1-4; D gene ambiguous. Germline-derived CDR1 and CDR2 are SQVTM and ANQGSEA. The CDR3 totals 11 residues. With 6 bases removed from V and 7 bases from J, the gap between germline ends came to 9 bases.